This T cell receptor beta chain was found in a study of shared clonotypes between healthy human individuals. This table comes from immunoSEQ multiplex PCR, and its TCRdb copy is limited to in-frame clones, with some not included. The data contain hundreds of thousands of clones, around 78% of them seen just once; the ten biggest clones take up 12%. Unmatched junction bases numbered 8, after V lost 4 bases and J lost 1 base. The CDR3 loop spans 16 amino acids. The germline CDR1 and CDR2 sequences are SGHTA and FQGTGA. This clonotype originated in a woman aged 40 to 50 in good health. Some clones in this sample may be carry-over from other donors' samples. This chain links TRBV7-3 with TRBJ2-3; 7 nucleotides align to TRBD2. The material sequenced was PBMCs. For the CDR3, the DNA is TGTGCCAGCAGCTCCAAGCGACTAGCAGGCACAGATACGCAGTATTTT. Protein: CASSSKRLAGTDTQYF.